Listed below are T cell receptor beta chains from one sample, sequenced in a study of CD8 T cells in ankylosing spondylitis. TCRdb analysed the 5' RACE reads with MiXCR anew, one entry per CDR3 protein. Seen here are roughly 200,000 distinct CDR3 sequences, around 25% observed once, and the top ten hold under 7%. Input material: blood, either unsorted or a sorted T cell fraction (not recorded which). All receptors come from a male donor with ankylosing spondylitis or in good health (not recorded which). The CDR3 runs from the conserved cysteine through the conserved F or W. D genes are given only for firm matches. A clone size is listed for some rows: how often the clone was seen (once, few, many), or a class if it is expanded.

CSVTTGLHGSNQPQHF,TGCAGCGTTACAACAGGGTTACACGGTAGCAATCAGCCCCAGCATTTT,few,TRBV29-1,.,TRBJ1-5
CSAREPRLQETQYF,TGCAGTGCTAGAGAACCACGTCTCCAAGAGACCCAGTACTTC,many,TRBV20-1,.,TRBJ2-5
CSVRQGGYGYTF,TGCAGCGTAAGACAGGGGGGCTATGGCTACACCTTC,few,TRBV29-1,TRBD1,TRBJ1-2
CSANLLANEQFF,TGCAGTGCAAACCTCCTAGCGAATGAGCAGTTCTTC,many,TRBV20-1,.,TRBJ2-1
CSARAQVYEQYF,TGCAGTGCTAGAGCACAGGTCTACGAGCAGTACTTC,.,TRBV20-1,.,TRBJ2-7
CSARSPSRGGTGQPQHF,TGCAGTGCTAGAAGTCCGAGCAGGGGAGGTACTGGGCAGCCCCAGCATTTT,.,TRBV20-1,.,TRBJ1-5
CAISNTRNEQFF,TGTGCCATCAGCAACACTAGGAATGAGCAGTTCTTC,few,TRBV10-3,.,TRBJ2-1
CSARDTPRYLQYF,TGCAGTGCTAGAGATACCCCGAGGTATCTTCAGTACTTC,many,TRBV20-1,.,TRBJ2-4
CASIFPGQGSNEQFF,TGTGCCAGCATTTTCCCGGGACAGGGATCCAATGAGCAGTTCTTC,many,TRBV2,TRBD1,TRBJ2-1
CSASGGRTVYEQYF,TGCAGTGCTAGTGGCGGGAGGACGGTCTACGAGCAGTACTTC,.,TRBV20-1,TRBD2,TRBJ2-7
CASSALQGHNEQFF,TGTGCCAGCAGTGCGTTACAGGGTCACAATGAGCAGTTCTTC,many,TRBV6-1,.,TRBJ2-1
CASSVNSGGIGELFF,TGTGCCAGCAGCGTAAACAGCGGGGGAATCGGGGAGCTGTTTTTT,many,TRBV9,TRBD2,TRBJ2-2
CSVIGLGYSNQPQHF,TGCAGTGTTATAGGGCTTGGGTATAGCAATCAGCCCCAGCATTTT,few,TRBV20-1,.,TRBJ1-5
CASSSRAIGTYNEQFF,TGCGCCAGCAGCTCAAGGGCCATCGGAACCTACAATGAGCAGTTCTTC,many,TRBV5-1,.,TRBJ2-1
CSAKLGTGFQPQHF,TGCAGTGCTAAACTCGGGACAGGGTTTCAGCCCCAGCATTTT,.,TRBV20-1,TRBD1,TRBJ1-5
CSARGLAGIAEQFF,TGCAGTGCTAGAGGACTAGCGGGGATTGCGGAGCAGTTCTTC,.,TRBV20-1,TRBD2,TRBJ2-1
CASSLQVQTGEQYF,TGTGCCAGCAGTTTGCAGGTCCAAACGGGAGAGCAGTACTTC,many,TRBV12-3/TRBV12-4,.,TRBJ2-7
CASRQQGAAGEQFF,TGTGCCAGCAGGCAACAGGGGGCGGCCGGTGAGCAGTTCTTC,.,TRBV6-1,TRBD1,TRBJ2-1
CASRSTGATNEKLFF,TGTGCCAGCCGCAGCACAGGGGCAACTAATGAAAAACTGTTTTTT,.,TRBV12-3/TRBV12-4,TRBD1,TRBJ1-4
CASRSAKGQGEAFF,TGTGCCAGCAGATCTGCCAAGGGACAGGGAGAAGCTTTCTTT,many,TRBV12-3/TRBV12-4,TRBD1,TRBJ1-1